This T cell receptor (beta chain) is from a study of OX40 agonist ivuxolimab in advanced cancers. At the level of the study: Therapy given before enrollment (anti-PD-1, anti-PD-L1 or anti-CTLA-4) was allowed, and under 45% had some. Partial responses were achieved by three patients: one hepatocellular carcinoma, two cutaneous melanoma. General study findings and limits: Clonal expansion from baseline to week 6 occurred in both CD4+ and CD8+ T cells.

Of note for this clone: Antigen specificity is unknown. Other nucleotide sequences from this sample produce the same CDR3.

Only in-frame clones appear in the TCRdb table, and some are missing; sequencing was by immunoSEQ multiplex PCR. In the table there are approximately 58,000 clones, about 88% of which are singletons. Germline V gene data show CDR1 as KGHSH and CDR2 as LQKENI. Trimming left V 2 bases short and J 1 base short, with 6 bases between. There are 14 residues in the CDR3. The chain carries TRBV18 and TRBJ1-3; a possible D gene is TRBD1 (5 bases). The TCR sequence derives from an adult with an advanced solid tumor such as melanoma, head and neck, liver or kidney cancer. The input for sequencing was CD4+ or CD8+ T cells sorted from blood, taken in a trial of the OX40 agonist ivuxolimab. CDR3 in amino acids: CASSPEGSGNTIYF. In DNA, the CDR3 is TGTGCCAGCTCACCAGAGGGGTCTGGAAACACCATATATTTT. The whole variable domain, filled in from reference TRBV18 and TRBJ1-3, reads NAGVMQNPRHLVRRRGQEARLRCSPMKGHSHVYWYRQLPEEGLKFMVYLQKENIIDESGMPKERFSAEFPKEGPSILRIQQVVRGDSAAYFCASSPEGSGNTIYFGEGSWLTVV.